Listed below are T cell receptor beta chains from one sample, sequenced in a study of blood T cells in healthy people across ages. TCRdb re-called the 5' RACE reads with MiXCR, one entry per CDR3 protein. The repertoire holds hundreds of thousands of distinct CDR3 sequences, with 49% as singletons. The sequenced material came from blood. These receptors originate from a woman aged 55-70 years in good health. Both conserved end residues are part of each CDR3. D genes are given only for firm matches. Clone size is shown for a subset of rows, as once, few, many or a class of expanded clone.

V gene	J gene	D gene	CDR3 length	clone size	CDR3 protein	CDR3 DNA
TRBV2	TRBJ2-7	-	14	-	CASSNAYSGLEQYF	TGTGCCAGCAGTAACGCTTACTCAGGTCTCGAGCAGTACTTC
TRBV2	TRBJ2-7	TRBD2	16	-	CASTPTLAGVTYEQYF	TGTGCCAGCACGCCTACACTAGCGGGAGTTACCTACGAGCAGTACTTC
TRBV19	TRBJ2-2	-	15	-	CASIRGGRDTGELFF	TGTGCCAGTATCAGGGGAGGGCGGGACACCGGGGAGCTGTTTTTT
TRBV6-1	TRBJ2-7	TRBD1	13	-	CASTRTGNYEQYF	TGTGCCAGCACCAGGACAGGGAACTACGAGCAGTACTTC
TRBV9	TRBJ2-7	TRBD2	16	-	CASSVGGLAGAHEQYF	TGTGCCAGCAGCGTAGGAGGACTAGCGGGAGCCCACGAGCAGTACTTC
TRBV7-2	TRBJ2-5	TRBD1	17	-	CASSLGRIGTVQETQYF	TGTGCCAGCAGCTTAGGGAGAATTGGGACAGTACAAGAGACCCAGTACTTC
TRBV7-2	TRBJ1-2	-	12	few	CASSLTQEGYTF	TGTGCCAGCAGCTTGACACAAGAAGGCTACACCTTC
TRBV2	TRBJ1-1	TRBD1	13	-	CASLREGGALAFF	TGTGCCAGCCTAAGAGAAGGGGGCGCGTTGGCTTTCTTT
TRBV7-6	TRBJ2-1	-	15	few	CASSKMLVLNNEQFF	TGTGCCAGCAGCAAAATGCTAGTCCTTAACAATGAGCAGTTCTTC
TRBV7-2	TRBJ2-5	TRBD2	15	-	CAGSSLAGGWETQYF	TGTGCCGGCAGCTCATTAGCGGGAGGTTGGGAGACCCAGTACTTC
TRBV7-9	TRBJ2-3	-	12	few	CASTPKVDTQYF	TGTGCCAGCACTCCAAAGGTGGATACGCAGTATTTT
TRBV20-1	TRBJ1-1	TRBD1	14	few	CSARQTGLNTEAFF	TGCAGTGCTAGACAGACAGGGTTGAACACTGAAGCTTTCTTT
TRBV25-1	TRBJ1-2	-	14	-	CASSETRGLRGYTF	TGTGCCAGCAGTGAAACACGGGGGCTGAGGGGCTACACCTTC
TRBV7-9	TRBJ2-7	TRBD2	14	once	CASSGTSGPRAQYF	TGTGCCAGCAGCGGGACTAGCGGTCCGCGGGCCCAGTACTTC
TRBV28	TRBJ2-1	-	15	-	CASSFLGGTPNEQFF	TGTGCCAGCAGTTTTTTGGGCGGGACCCCCAATGAGCAGTTCTTC
TRBV27	TRBJ1-2	-	14	-	CASSDKVGNYGYTF	TGTGCCAGCAGTGACAAGGTGGGGAACTATGGCTACACCTTC
TRBV20-1	TRBJ2-7	-	13	once	CSASGGLSYEQYF	TGCAGTGCTAGTGGCGGTCTTTCCTACGAGCAGTACTTC
TRBV28	TRBJ2-5	-	15	-	CASSLPRQGQETQYF	TGTGCCAGTAGCCTCCCCCGGCAGGGGCAAGAGACCCAGTACTTC
TRBV3-1	TRBJ1-5	-	16	-	CASSQGLGGINQPQHF	TGTGCCAGCAGCCAAGGGTTGGGGGGTATCAATCAGCCCCAGCATTTT
TRBV4-2	TRBJ2-1	-	16	few	CASSQVGLSFHNEQFF	TGTGCCAGCAGCCAAGTCGGACTCTCATTTCACAATGAGCAGTTCTTC
TRBV11-3	TRBJ1-1	-	12	few	CASSSGDGKAFF	TGTGCCAGCAGCTCCGGCGACGGGAAAGCTTTCTTT
TRBV20-1	TRBJ1-5	TRBD1	17	-	CSAPEPGGPYSNQPQHF	TGCAGTGCCCCAGAGCCAGGGGGCCCCTATAGCAATCAGCCCCAGCATTTT
TRBV20-1	TRBJ2-1	TRBD2	15	-	CSAPSPQRDGHEQFF	TGCAGTGCTCCCTCCCCCCAGCGGGATGGACATGAGCAGTTCTTC